The rows below give T cell receptor beta chains drawn from one sample of a study of T cells after yellow fever vaccination. TCRdb redid the calling of the 5' RACE reads with MiXCR, one entry per CDR3 protein. The table records about 340,000 distinct CDR3 sequences, about 8.7% of them present only once. This specimen consisted of PBMCs, obtained on the day of the first yellow fever vaccination. Receptors were obtained from a young man who received the YFV17D yellow fever vaccine. Both conserved end residues are part of each CDR3. Each record gives: clone size, V gene, D gene, J gene, CDR3 protein, CDR3 DNA. The D gene is left open where the match is weak. The size of a clone is reported for some rows only, either as once, few or many, or as a class for expanded clones.

clone_size: NA; v_call: TRBV7-8; d_call: NA; j_call: TRBJ2-1; cdr3_aa: CASSPRLGYNEQFF; cdr3_nt: TGTGCCAGCAGCCCCCGGTTGGGTTACAATGAGCAGTTCTTC
clone_size: NA; v_call: TRBV7-2; d_call: NA; j_call: TRBJ2-3; cdr3_aa: CASSLRSPSFTDTQYF; cdr3_nt: TGTGCCAGCAGCTTACGGTCCCCTAGTTTCACAGATACGCAGTATTTT
clone_size: many; v_call: TRBV6-1; d_call: NA; j_call: TRBJ1-5; cdr3_aa: CASSSPTGNQPQHF; cdr3_nt: TGTGCCAGCAGCTCCCCAACAGGGAATCAGCCCCAGCATTTT
clone_size: many; v_call: TRBV3-1; d_call: NA; j_call: TRBJ1-5; cdr3_aa: CASSQGLMGQPQHF; cdr3_nt: TGTGCCAGCAGCCAAGGTCTGATGGGTCAGCCCCAGCATTTT
clone_size: few; v_call: TRBV29-1; d_call: TRBD1; j_call: TRBJ2-5; cdr3_aa: CSALDTGGQETQYF; cdr3_nt: TGCAGCGCCCTTGATACAGGGGGCCAAGAGACCCAGTACTTC
clone_size: NA; v_call: TRBV3-1; d_call: NA; j_call: TRBJ2-7; cdr3_aa: CASSQEGQQYF; cdr3_nt: TGTGCCAGCAGCCAAGAGGGGCAGCAGTACTTC
clone_size: NA; v_call: TRBV20-1; d_call: NA; j_call: TRBJ2-2; cdr3_aa: CSASGTGNTGELFF; cdr3_nt: TGCAGTGCCAGCGGGACAGGGAACACCGGGGAGCTGTTTTTT
clone_size: few; v_call: TRBV5-1; d_call: NA; j_call: TRBJ2-1; cdr3_aa: CASSPLTRNPYNEQFF; cdr3_nt: TGCGCCAGCAGCCCACTAACCAGGAACCCCTACAATGAGCAGTTCTTC
clone_size: few; v_call: TRBV5-1; d_call: NA; j_call: TRBJ2-7; cdr3_aa: CASSLDQRGIDEQYF; cdr3_nt: TGCGCCAGCAGCTTGGATCAAAGGGGGATAGACGAGCAGTACTTC
clone_size: NA; v_call: TRBV11-2; d_call: NA; j_call: TRBJ1-1; cdr3_aa: CASSLIGSGRTEAFF; cdr3_nt: TGTGCCAGCAGCTTAATAGGGTCAGGGCGGACTGAAGCTTTCTTT
clone_size: few; v_call: TRBV7-8; d_call: NA; j_call: TRBJ1-4; cdr3_aa: CASSDRDGNEKLFF; cdr3_nt: TGTGCCAGCAGCGACCGGGACGGTAATGAAAAACTGTTTTTT
clone_size: few; v_call: TRBV10-3; d_call: NA; j_call: TRBJ1-1; cdr3_aa: CAINGVRDTEAFF; cdr3_nt: TGTGCCATCAATGGGGTTCGTGACACTGAAGCTTTCTTT
clone_size: NA; v_call: TRBV20-1; d_call: NA; j_call: TRBJ1-1; cdr3_aa: CSAESPQERNTEAFF; cdr3_nt: TGCAGTGCTGAATCGCCACAGGAGCGGAACACTGAAGCTTTCTTT
clone_size: many; v_call: TRBV5-1; d_call: NA; j_call: TRBJ2-3; cdr3_aa: CASSRDWDTQYF; cdr3_nt: TGCGCCAGCAGCCGGGATTGGGATACGCAGTATTTT
clone_size: few; v_call: TRBV11-1; d_call: TRBD2; j_call: TRBJ2-3; cdr3_aa: CASSQQRGNGGRTDTQYF; cdr3_nt: TGTGCCAGCAGCCAACAGCGGGGGAATGGCGGCCGCACAGATACGCAGTATTTT
clone_size: few; v_call: TRBV4-1; d_call: TRBD1; j_call: TRBJ1-2; cdr3_aa: CASSQDGDRVWGYTF; cdr3_nt: TGCGCCAGCAGCCAAGACGGTGACAGGGTGTGGGGCTACACCTTC
clone_size: NA; v_call: TRBV9; d_call: NA; j_call: TRBJ2-3; cdr3_aa: CPSTVGTSTDTQYF; cdr3_nt: TGTCCCAGCACCGTGGGGACTAGCACAGATACGCAGTATTTT
clone_size: many; v_call: TRBV7-9; d_call: NA; j_call: TRBJ2-5; cdr3_aa: CASSLVGQETQYF; cdr3_nt: TGTGCCAGCAGCTTGGTGGGGCAAGAGACCCAGTACTTC
clone_size: many; v_call: TRBV5-1; d_call: NA; j_call: TRBJ2-7; cdr3_aa: CASSLDGSSYEQYF; cdr3_nt: TGTGCCAGCAGTTTGGACGGTAGCTCCTACGAGCAGTACTTC
clone_size: NA; v_call: TRBV3-1; d_call: TRBD1; j_call: TRBJ1-6; cdr3_aa: CASSQGQVNSPLHF; cdr3_nt: TGTGCCAGCAGCCAGGGACAGGTTAATTCACCCCTCCACTTT
clone_size: few; v_call: TRBV24-1; d_call: NA; j_call: TRBJ2-2; cdr3_aa: CATSDQRRGPGELFF; cdr3_nt: TGTGCCACCAGTGATCAAAGGCGGGGGCCCGGGGAGCTGTTTTTT
clone_size: NA; v_call: TRBV5-5; d_call: NA; j_call: TRBJ1-2; cdr3_aa: CASSLGTAGGYTF; cdr3_nt: TGTGCCAGCAGCTTGGGGACAGCGGGGGGCTACACCTTC
clone_size: many; v_call: TRBV20-1; d_call: TRBD2; j_call: TRBJ2-1; cdr3_aa: CSARLADLWGNEQFF; cdr3_nt: TGCAGTGCCCGCCTAGCGGACCTTTGGGGCAATGAGCAGTTCTTC
clone_size: NA; v_call: TRBV12-3/TRBV12-4; d_call: NA; j_call: TRBJ2-1; cdr3_aa: CASSGLGLPYNEQFF; cdr3_nt: TGTGCCAGCAGTGGTCTCGGGCTCCCTTACAATGAGCAGTTCTTC
clone_size: few; v_call: TRBV4-3; d_call: TRBD2; j_call: TRBJ2-1; cdr3_aa: CASSQVGLADDNEQFF; cdr3_nt: TGCGCCAGCAGCCAAGTGGGACTAGCGGACGACAATGAGCAGTTCTTC
clone_size: many; v_call: TRBV5-1; d_call: NA; j_call: TRBJ1-1; cdr3_aa: CASSFQMNTEAFF; cdr3_nt: TGCGCCAGCAGCTTCCAGATGAACACTGAAGCTTTCTTT
clone_size: few; v_call: TRBV30; d_call: NA; j_call: TRBJ2-1; cdr3_aa: CAWTLVRFGEQFF; cdr3_nt: TGTGCCTGGACCTTGGTTAGATTTGGTGAGCAGTTCTTC
clone_size: NA; v_call: TRBV29-1; d_call: NA; j_call: TRBJ2-7; cdr3_aa: CSVRDSLYEQYF; cdr3_nt: TGCAGCGTCCGGGACTCCCTCTACGAGCAGTACTTC
clone_size: few; v_call: TRBV7-9; d_call: NA; j_call: TRBJ1-2; cdr3_aa: CASSLDGIANYGYTF; cdr3_nt: TGTGCCAGCAGCTTAGACGGGATAGCTAACTATGGCTACACCTTC
clone_size: few; v_call: TRBV25-1; d_call: NA; j_call: TRBJ2-2; cdr3_aa: CATDGGLGTGELFF; cdr3_nt: TGTGCCACCGATGGGGGGCTTGGCACCGGGGAGCTGTTTTTT
clone_size: many; v_call: TRBV7-9; d_call: NA; j_call: TRBJ2-3; cdr3_aa: CASGPRGFGTDTQYF; cdr3_nt: TGTGCCAGCGGTCCGAGAGGTTTTGGGACAGATACGCAGTATTTT
clone_size: NA; v_call: TRBV6-1; d_call: NA; j_call: TRBJ1-3; cdr3_aa: CASSPISSGNTIYF; cdr3_nt: TGTGCCAGCAGTCCCATCAGCTCTGGAAACACCATATATTTT
clone_size: few; v_call: TRBV10-3; d_call: NA; j_call: TRBJ1-5; cdr3_aa: CAISESTENQPQHF; cdr3_nt: TGTGCCATCAGTGAGTCGACAGAGAATCAGCCCCAGCATTTT
clone_size: many; v_call: TRBV21-1; d_call: NA; j_call: TRBJ1-1; cdr3_aa: CASSKVVAGYMNTEAFF; cdr3_nt: TGTGCCAGCAGCAAAGTTGTGGCAGGGTATATGAACACTGAAGCTTTCTTT
clone_size: few; v_call: TRBV5-4; d_call: NA; j_call: TRBJ2-2; cdr3_aa: CASSLTGTTGELFF; cdr3_nt: TGTGCCAGCAGCTTGACGGGCACTACCGGGGAGCTGTTTTTT
clone_size: NA; v_call: TRBV6-2/TRBV6-3; d_call: NA; j_call: TRBJ2-5; cdr3_aa: CASSRRVGDQETQYF; cdr3_nt: TGTGCCAGCAGCCGCAGGGTCGGGGACCAAGAGACCCAGTACTTC
clone_size: NA; v_call: TRBV5-1; d_call: NA; j_call: TRBJ2-1; cdr3_aa: CASSSNLQEQFF; cdr3_nt: TGCGCCAGCAGCTCAAACTTACAGGAGCAGTTCTTC
clone_size: few; v_call: TRBV21-1; d_call: NA; j_call: TRBJ1-2; cdr3_aa: CLGTAQNYGYTF; cdr3_nt: TGTCTTGGGACGGCCCAGAACTATGGCTACACCTTC
clone_size: NA; v_call: TRBV5-1; d_call: NA; j_call: TRBJ1-1; cdr3_aa: CASTIYGAGTGGTEAFF; cdr3_nt: TGCGCCAGCACAATCTATGGCGCGGGGACTGGCGGGACTGAAGCTTTCTTT
clone_size: many; v_call: TRBV6-4; d_call: TRBD1; j_call: TRBJ1-1; cdr3_aa: CASSRQGGSTEAFF; cdr3_nt: TGTGCCAGCAGTCGACAGGGGGGGAGCACTGAAGCTTTCTTT
clone_size: few; v_call: TRBV7-2; d_call: NA; j_call: TRBJ2-3; cdr3_aa: CASSFMGTQYF; cdr3_nt: TGTGCCAGCAGCTTCATGGGCACGCAGTATTTT
clone_size: many; v_call: TRBV5-1; d_call: NA; j_call: TRBJ2-3; cdr3_aa: CASSLEGRTSTDTQYF; cdr3_nt: TGCGCCAGCAGCTTGGAGGGACGAACTAGCACAGATACGCAGTATTTT
clone_size: few; v_call: TRBV19; d_call: TRBD2; j_call: TRBJ2-1; cdr3_aa: CASSISSGGAGEQFF; cdr3_nt: TGTGCCAGTAGTATCTCTAGCGGGGGGGCGGGAGAGCAGTTCTTC
clone_size: NA; v_call: TRBV29-1; d_call: NA; j_call: TRBJ2-1; cdr3_aa: CSVPQEASSHEQFF; cdr3_nt: TGCAGCGTTCCGCAGGAGGCCAGTTCTCATGAGCAGTTCTTC
clone_size: NA; v_call: TRBV7-3; d_call: NA; j_call: TRBJ2-2; cdr3_aa: CASRRGEGTGELFF; cdr3_nt: TGTGCCAGCCGGAGGGGAGAGGGCACCGGGGAGCTGTTTTTT
clone_size: NA; v_call: TRBV15; d_call: NA; j_call: TRBJ2-5; cdr3_aa: CATSRVLVEETQYF; cdr3_nt: TGTGCCACCAGCAGAGTACTAGTAGAAGAGACCCAGTACTTC
clone_size: few; v_call: TRBV12-3/TRBV12-4; d_call: TRBD1; j_call: TRBJ1-2; cdr3_aa: CASSPPGEAGGYGYTF; cdr3_nt: TGTGCCAGCAGCCCCCCAGGGGAGGCAGGGGGCTATGGCTACACCTTC
clone_size: many; v_call: TRBV12-3/TRBV12-4; d_call: TRBD1; j_call: TRBJ2-7; cdr3_aa: CASSLAGGAYEQYF; cdr3_nt: TGTGCCAGCAGTTTGGCAGGGGGTGCCTACGAGCAGTACTTC
clone_size: NA; v_call: TRBV7-8; d_call: NA; j_call: TRBJ2-2; cdr3_aa: CASSRMDSVLTGELFF; cdr3_nt: TGTGCCAGCAGCCGGATGGACAGTGTCTTGACCGGGGAGCTGTTTTTT
clone_size: NA; v_call: TRBV20-1; d_call: TRBD2; j_call: TRBJ2-5; cdr3_aa: CSASPGLAGEAQETQYF; cdr3_nt: TGCAGTGCTTCCCCGGGACTAGCGGGGGAGGCCCAAGAGACCCAGTACTTC
clone_size: few; v_call: TRBV21-1; d_call: NA; j_call: TRBJ2-3; cdr3_aa: CASSSLIIHNTDTQYF; cdr3_nt: TGTGCCAGCAGCAGTTTGATAATCCACAACACAGATACGCAGTATTTT
clone_size: NA; v_call: TRBV5-6; d_call: NA; j_call: TRBJ2-3; cdr3_aa: CASSTAGTETQYF; cdr3_nt: TGTGCCAGCAGTACAGCCGGCACAGAAACGCAGTATTTT